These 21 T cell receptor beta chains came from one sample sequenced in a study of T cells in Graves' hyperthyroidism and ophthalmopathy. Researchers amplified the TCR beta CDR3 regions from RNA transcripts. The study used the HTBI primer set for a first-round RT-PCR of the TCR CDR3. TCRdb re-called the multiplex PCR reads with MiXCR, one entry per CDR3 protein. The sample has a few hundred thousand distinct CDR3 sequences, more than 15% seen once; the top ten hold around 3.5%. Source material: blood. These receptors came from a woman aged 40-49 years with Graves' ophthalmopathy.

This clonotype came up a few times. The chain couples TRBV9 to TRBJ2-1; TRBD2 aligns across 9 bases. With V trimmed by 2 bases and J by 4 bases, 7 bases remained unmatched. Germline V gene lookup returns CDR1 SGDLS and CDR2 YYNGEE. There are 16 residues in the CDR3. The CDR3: CASSVEAGGAYNEQFF. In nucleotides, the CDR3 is TGTGCCAGCAGCGTCGAAGCGGGAGGTGCATACAATGAGCAGTTCTTC.

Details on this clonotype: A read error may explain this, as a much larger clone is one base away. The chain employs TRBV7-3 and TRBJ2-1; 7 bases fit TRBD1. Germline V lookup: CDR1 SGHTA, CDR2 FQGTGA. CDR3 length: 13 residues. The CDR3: CAGSYQGGGEQFF. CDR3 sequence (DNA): TGTGCCGGCAGCTATCAAGGGGGCGGGGAGCAGTTCTTC.

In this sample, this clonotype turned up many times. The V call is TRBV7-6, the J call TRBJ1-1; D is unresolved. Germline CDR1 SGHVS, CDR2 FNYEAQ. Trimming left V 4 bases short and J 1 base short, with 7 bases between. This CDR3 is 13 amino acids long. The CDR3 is CASSYSWNTEAFF. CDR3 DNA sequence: TGTGCCAGCAGCTATTCCTGGAACACTGAAGCTTTCTTT.

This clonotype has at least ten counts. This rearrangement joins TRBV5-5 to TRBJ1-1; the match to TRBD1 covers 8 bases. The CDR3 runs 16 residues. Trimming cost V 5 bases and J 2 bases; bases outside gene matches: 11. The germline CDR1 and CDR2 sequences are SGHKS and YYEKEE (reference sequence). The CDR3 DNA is TGTGCCAGCAGTAAACACGACAGGGGAGGAAACACTGAAGCTTTCTTT. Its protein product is CASSKHDRGGNTEAFF.

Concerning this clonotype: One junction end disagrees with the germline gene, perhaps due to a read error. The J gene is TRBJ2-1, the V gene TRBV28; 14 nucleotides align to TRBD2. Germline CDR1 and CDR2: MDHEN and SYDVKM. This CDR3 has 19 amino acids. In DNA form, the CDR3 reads TGTGCCAGCAGTTTATTGGGACTAGCGGGAGATGCGAACTACAATGAGCAGCTCTTC. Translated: CASSLLGLAGDANYNEQLF.

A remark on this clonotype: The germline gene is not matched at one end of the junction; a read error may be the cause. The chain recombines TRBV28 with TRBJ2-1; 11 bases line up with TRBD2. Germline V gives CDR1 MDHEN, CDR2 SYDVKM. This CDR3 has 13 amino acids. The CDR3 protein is CASRGTSGNGQFF. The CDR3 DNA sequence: TGTGCCAGCAGGGGGACTAGCGGAAATGGGCAGTTCTTC.

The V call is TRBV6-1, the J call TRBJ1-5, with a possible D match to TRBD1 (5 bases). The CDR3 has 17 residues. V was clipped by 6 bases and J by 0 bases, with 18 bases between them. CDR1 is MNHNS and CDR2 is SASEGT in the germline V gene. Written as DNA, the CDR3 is TGTGCCAGCAGGGGATGGGACGCCGATTATAGCAATCAGCCCCAGCATTTT. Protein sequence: CASRGWDADYSNQPQHF.

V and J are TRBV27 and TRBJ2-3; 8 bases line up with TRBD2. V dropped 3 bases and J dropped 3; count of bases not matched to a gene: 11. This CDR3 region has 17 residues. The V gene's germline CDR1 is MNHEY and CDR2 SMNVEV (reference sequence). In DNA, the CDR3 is TGTGCCAGCAGTTTCTCGTCGGGGGGGAGGAGGACAGATACGCAGTATTTT. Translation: CASSFSSGGRRTDTQYF.

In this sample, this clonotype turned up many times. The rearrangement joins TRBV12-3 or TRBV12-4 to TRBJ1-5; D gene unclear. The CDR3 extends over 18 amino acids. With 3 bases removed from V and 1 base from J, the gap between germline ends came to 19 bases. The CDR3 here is CASSLSVGRERSNQPQHF. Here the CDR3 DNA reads TGTGCCAGCAGTTTGAGCGTCGGGAGGGAAAGGAGCAATCAGCCCCAGCATTTT.

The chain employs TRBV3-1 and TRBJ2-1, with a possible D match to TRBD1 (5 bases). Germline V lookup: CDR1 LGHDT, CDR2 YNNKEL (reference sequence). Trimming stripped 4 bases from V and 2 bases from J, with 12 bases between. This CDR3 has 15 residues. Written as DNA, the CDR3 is TGTGCCAGCAGCCCCCAGGGTTTTGCCTACAATGAGCAGTTCTTC. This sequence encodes CASSPQGFAYNEQFF.

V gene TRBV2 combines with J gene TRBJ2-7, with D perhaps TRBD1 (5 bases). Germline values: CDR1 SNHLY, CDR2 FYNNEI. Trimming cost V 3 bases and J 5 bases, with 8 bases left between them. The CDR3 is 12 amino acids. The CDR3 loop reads CASSDIRDEQYF. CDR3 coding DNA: TGTGCCAGCAGTGACATCAGGGACGAGCAGTACTTC.

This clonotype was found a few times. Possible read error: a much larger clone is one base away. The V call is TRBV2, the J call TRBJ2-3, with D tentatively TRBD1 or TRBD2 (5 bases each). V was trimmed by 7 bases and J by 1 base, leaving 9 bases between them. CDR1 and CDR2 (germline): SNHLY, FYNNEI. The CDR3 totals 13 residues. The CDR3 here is CASKRDRTDTQYF. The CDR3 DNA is TGTGCCAGCAAGAGGGACCGCACAGATACGCAGTATTTT.

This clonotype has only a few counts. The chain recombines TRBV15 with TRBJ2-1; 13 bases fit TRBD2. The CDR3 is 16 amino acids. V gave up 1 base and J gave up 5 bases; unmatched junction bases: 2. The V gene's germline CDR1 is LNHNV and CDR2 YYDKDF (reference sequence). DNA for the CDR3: TGTGCCACCAGCAGAGGGACTAGCGGGGGCGACAATGAGCAGTTCTTC. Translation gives CATSRGTSGGDNEQFF.

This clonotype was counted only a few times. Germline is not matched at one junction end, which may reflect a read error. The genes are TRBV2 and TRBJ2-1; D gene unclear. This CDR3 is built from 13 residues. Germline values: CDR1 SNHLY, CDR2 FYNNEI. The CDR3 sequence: CASREASANEQFF. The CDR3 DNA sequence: TGTGCCAGCAGAGAAGCGTCGGCCAATGAGCAGTTCTTC.

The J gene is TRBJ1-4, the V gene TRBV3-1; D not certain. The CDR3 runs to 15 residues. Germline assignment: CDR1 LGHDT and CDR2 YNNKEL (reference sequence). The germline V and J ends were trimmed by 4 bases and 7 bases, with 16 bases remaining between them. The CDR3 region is CASSPGSGIGEKLFF. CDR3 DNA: TGTGCCAGCAGCCCAGGTTCGGGGATTGGTGAAAAACTGTTTTTT.

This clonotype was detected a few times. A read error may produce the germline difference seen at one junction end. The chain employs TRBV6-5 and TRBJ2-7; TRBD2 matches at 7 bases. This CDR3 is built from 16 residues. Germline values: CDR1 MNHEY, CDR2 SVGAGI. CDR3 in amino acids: CANSYSRAGTPYEQYF. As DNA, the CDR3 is TGTGCCAACAGTTACTCGAGAGCGGGGACCCCTTACGAGCAGTACTTC.

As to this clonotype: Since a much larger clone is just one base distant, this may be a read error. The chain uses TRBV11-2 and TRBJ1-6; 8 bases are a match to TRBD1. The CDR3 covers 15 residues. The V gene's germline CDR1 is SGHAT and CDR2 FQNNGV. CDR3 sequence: CTSSSRTGNNSPLHF. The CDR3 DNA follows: TGTACCAGCAGCTCACGGACAGGGAATAATTCACCCCTCCACTTT.

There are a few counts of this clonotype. CDR3 coding DNA: TGTGCCAGTAGTATTGCCAAGAATGGCAATCAGCCCCAGCATTTT. It codes for CASSIAKNGNQPQHF. The chain joins TRBV19 to TRBJ1-5; D remains ambiguous. Germline CDR1 and CDR2: LNHDA and SQIVND (reference sequence). Between the trimmed V and J ends, which lost 3 bases and 2 bases, there was a span of 11 bases. This CDR3 region has 15 residues.

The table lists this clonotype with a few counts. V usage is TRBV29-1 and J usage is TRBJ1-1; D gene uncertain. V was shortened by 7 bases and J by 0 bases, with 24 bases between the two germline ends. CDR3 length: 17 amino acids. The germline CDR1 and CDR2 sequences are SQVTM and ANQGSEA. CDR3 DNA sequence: TGCAGCGGGTCGGTAAGGGCCCCGGGGTTTTTGAACACTGAAGCTTTCTTT. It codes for CSGSVRAPGFLNTEAFF.

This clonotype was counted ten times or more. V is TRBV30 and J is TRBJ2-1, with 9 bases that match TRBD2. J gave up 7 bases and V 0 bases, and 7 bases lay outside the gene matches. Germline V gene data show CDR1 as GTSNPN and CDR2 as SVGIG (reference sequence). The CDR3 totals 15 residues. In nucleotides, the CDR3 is TGTGCCTGGAGTGTCTCAGCGGGAGGTAAGAATGAGCAGTTCTTC. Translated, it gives CAWSVSAGGKNEQFF.

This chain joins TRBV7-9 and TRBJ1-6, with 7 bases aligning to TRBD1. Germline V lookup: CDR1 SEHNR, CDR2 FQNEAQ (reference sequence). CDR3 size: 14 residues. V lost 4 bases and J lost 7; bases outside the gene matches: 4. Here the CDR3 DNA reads TGTGCCAGCAGCTCCCGACAGGGAAATTCACCCCTCCACTTT. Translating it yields CASSSRQGNSPLHF.